This TCR beta chain appears in the sequencing data of a study of T-cell reconstitution after alpha-beta-depleted transplantation in children. The CDR3 spans 12 residues. A library of TCRbeta sequences, prepared with unique molecular identifiers, was generated. MiXCR was run by TCRdb on the PCR reads, yielding one entry per CDR3 protein. The sample contains approximately 230,000 distinct CDR3 sequences, about 25% of which appear only once. This clonotype was recorded many times. The antigen is undetermined. Whole-study findings and limits: Once a year had passed after transplant, T-cell counts and diversity came mostly from newly produced T cells.

This sequence originates from a girl aged 2-9 years with Fanconi anemia, due to receive a stem cell transplant. The rearrangement links TRBV12-3 or TRBV12-4 to TRBJ2-3; the match to TRBD1 covers 8 bases. The sequenced sample was PBMCs, obtained before TCRalphabeta/CD19-depleted stem cell transplant. The DNA for the CDR3 is TGTGCGGGGTCAGGGGGCTCAGATACGCAGTATTTT. Encoded protein: CAGSGGSDTQYF.